This T cell receptor beta chain was identified during a study of shared clonotypes between healthy human individuals. General study findings and limits: Across subsets, estimated richness was generally greater for naive than for memory populations. Generation probabilities of non-shared clonotypes were lower (relative to those shared by all four donors).

On this clone: Antigen: not known.

The CDR3 runs to 12 residues. Deletions cut 5 bases from V and 8 bases from J, with 10 bases between. In germline, CDR1 is MGHRA, CDR2 YSYEKL. Sequencing used immunoSEQ multiplex PCR; TCRdb keeps in-frame clones, though not all of them. The sample consists of some 790,000 clones, roughly 72% of them appearing once. V gene TRBV4-1 combines with J gene TRBJ2-1; a weak D match, TRBD2 (6 bases). The sequence derives from a woman younger than 45 in good health. The material sequenced was memory CD4+ T cells sorted from blood. Subset defined: CD45RA-negative fraction. The CDR3 is CASSGGGDEQFF. CDR3 nucleotides: TGCGCCAGCAGCGGAGGCGGGGATGAGCAGTTCTTC.